Included here is one T cell receptor beta chain sequence, with context. This sample stems from a study of Ad26.COV2.S vaccination and SARS-CoV-2 variants. On the study more broadly: Recipients of Ad26.COV2.S got it intramuscularly, once or twice 56 days apart.

This sample's treatment: roughly 19 received Ad26.COV2.S at low or high dose, single or two shots; several received placebo; per-sample allocation not given. Repertoires come from day 63 after the first vaccine or placebo injection. V dropped 10 bases and J dropped 7 bases, with 17 bases sitting between them. The length of the CDR3 is 13 residues. Sequencing used immunoSEQ multiplex PCR; TCRdb keeps in-frame clones, though not all of them. The table has 360,000 or so clones, around 86% seen once. The receptor's source is a person aged 18 to 65 who received the Ad26.COV2.S COVID-19 vaccine or a placebo. The specimen comprised peripheral blood, sampled in a trial of Ad26.COV2.S vaccine versus placebo. The chain uses TRBV12-3 or TRBV12-4 and TRBJ1-5, with D perhaps matching TRBD1 (5 bases). The DNA of the CDR3 is TGTGCCACCGCTCGTGGGGCCGGGCAGCCCCAGCATTTT. Translating it yields CATARGAGQPQHF.